This T cell receptor (beta chain) was sequenced during a study of shared T cell receptors in the human thymus. Trimming shortened V by 2 bases and J by 3 bases, and 8 bases separated the two germline ends. Per germline, CDR1 LNHDA and CDR2 SQIVND (reference sequence). The CDR3 is 13 residues long. Profiled with immunoSEQ multiplex PCR; TCRdb holds only in-frame clones, not every one. Altogether more than 550,000 clones are present, about 87% being singletons, with the ten largest covering just under 0.0095%. This same sample was also taken into another study, of human thymus T cells. That investigation notes: All donors were healthy Finnish infants who were undergoing corrective surgery to treat congenital heart defects. In corrective heart surgery, resections were taken, and these provided the thymus tissue. Within thymic and blood repertoires, V and J gene usage appeared to be biased.

This clonotype was obtained from a boy in the first two years of life with a congenital heart defect. The genes are TRBV19 and TRBJ2-7; no clear D gene. Specimen: thymocytes. The CDR3 protein is CASSIRENYEQYF. CDR3 sequence (DNA): TGTGCCAGTAGTATACGAGAAAACTACGAGCAGTACTTC. Using reference TRBV19 and TRBJ2-7 for the parts outside the CDR3, the full variable domain is DGGITQSPKYLFRKEGQNVTLSCEQNLNHDAMYWYRQDPGQGLRLIYYSQIVNDFQKGDIAEGYSVSREKKESFPLTVTSAQKNPTAFYLCASSIRENYEQYFGPGTRLTVT.